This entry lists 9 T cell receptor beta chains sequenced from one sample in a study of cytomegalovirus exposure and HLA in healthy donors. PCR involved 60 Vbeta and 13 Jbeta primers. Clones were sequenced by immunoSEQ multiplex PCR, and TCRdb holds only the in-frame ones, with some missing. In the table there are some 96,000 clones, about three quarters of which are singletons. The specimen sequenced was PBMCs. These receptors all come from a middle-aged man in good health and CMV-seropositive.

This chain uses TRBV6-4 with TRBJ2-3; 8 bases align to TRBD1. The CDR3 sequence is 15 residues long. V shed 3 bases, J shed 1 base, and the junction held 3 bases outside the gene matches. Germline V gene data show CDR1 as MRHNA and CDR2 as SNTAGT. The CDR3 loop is CASSEPGQGTDTQYF. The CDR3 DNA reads TGTGCCAGCAGTGAACCGGGACAGGGCACAGATACGCAGTATTTT.

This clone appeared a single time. The chain's CDR3 is CASSQDSRAGGYTF. CDR3 DNA: TGCGCCAGCAGCCAAGACTCCAGGGCGGGAGGCTACACCTTC. J is TRBJ1-2 and V is TRBV4-1, with D tentatively TRBD1 (5 bases). The CDR3 loop spans 14 amino acids. Germline V CDR1 and CDR2: MGHRA, YSYEKL. Trimming took 0 bases from V and 8 from J, leaving 13 bases between them.

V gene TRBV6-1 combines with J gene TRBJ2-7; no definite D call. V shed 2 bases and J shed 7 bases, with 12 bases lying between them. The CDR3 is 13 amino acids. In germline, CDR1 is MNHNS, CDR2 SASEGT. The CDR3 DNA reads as TGTGCCAGCAGTGAACGTCCCGAGACAGAGCAGTACTTC. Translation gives CASSERPETEQYF.

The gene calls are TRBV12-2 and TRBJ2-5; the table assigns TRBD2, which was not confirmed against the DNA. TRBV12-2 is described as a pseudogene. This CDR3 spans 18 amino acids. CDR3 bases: TGTGCAAGTCGCTTAGCCCGACTAGCGGTGAGAAAGGGAGAGACCCAGTACTTC. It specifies CASRLARLAVRKGETQYF.

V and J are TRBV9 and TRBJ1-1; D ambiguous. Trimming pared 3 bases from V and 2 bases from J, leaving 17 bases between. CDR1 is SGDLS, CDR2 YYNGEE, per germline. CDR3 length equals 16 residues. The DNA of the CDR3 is TGTGCCAGCAGCGGATCTATTCGGTCGAAAAACACTGAAGCTTTCTTT. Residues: CASSGSIRSKNTEAFF.

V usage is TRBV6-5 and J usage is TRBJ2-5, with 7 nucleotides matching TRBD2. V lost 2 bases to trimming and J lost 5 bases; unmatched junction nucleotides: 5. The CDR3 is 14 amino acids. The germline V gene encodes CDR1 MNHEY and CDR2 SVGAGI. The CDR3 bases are TGTGCCAGCAGTTACGGGAGGGTTAGGGAGACCCAGTACTTC. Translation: CASSYGRVRETQYF.

This CDR3 reads CASSSQRGSTDTQYF. Here the CDR3 DNA reads TGTGCCAGCAGCTCTCAGCGGGGAAGCACAGATACGCAGTATTTT. This chain uses TRBV13 with TRBJ2-3, with TRBD2 matching over 7 bases. The CDR3 spans 15 residues. Trimming took 4 bases from V and 0 from J; bases not matched to a gene: 4. The V gene's germline CDR1 is PRHDT and CDR2 FYEKMQ (reference sequence).

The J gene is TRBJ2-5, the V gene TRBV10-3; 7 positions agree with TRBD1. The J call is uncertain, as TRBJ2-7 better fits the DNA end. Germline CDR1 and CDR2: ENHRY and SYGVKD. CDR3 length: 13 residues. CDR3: CAISYTGAYEQYF. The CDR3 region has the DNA TGTGCCATCAGTTATACAGGGGCGTACGAGCAGTACTTC.

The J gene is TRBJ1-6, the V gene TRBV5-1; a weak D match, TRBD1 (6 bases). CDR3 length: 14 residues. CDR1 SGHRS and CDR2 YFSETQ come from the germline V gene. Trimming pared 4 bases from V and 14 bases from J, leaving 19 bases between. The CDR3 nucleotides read TGCGCCAGCAGCCGTTCCGACAGGACTGGGGCCCTCCACTTT. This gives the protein CASSRSDRTGALHF.